This T cell receptor beta chain was found in a study of blood T cells in healthy people across ages. Donors each provided 8 to 10 milliliters of peripheral blood. CDR3 length: 17 amino acids. Trimming shortened V by 0 bases and J by 7 bases, and 22 bases separated the two germline ends. CDR1 and CDR2 from the germline V gene are LGHNA and YNFKEQ. Primers used in a second PCR of roughly 6 to 12 cycles were a sample-barcoded 5' primer and a J-beta primer mix. A template-switch adaptor containing 12 random nucleotides labeled each cDNA molecule. TCRdb passed the 5' RACE reads through MiXCR, listing each CDR3 protein once. This sample has under 850,000 distinct CDR3 sequences; about 36% occur once, and the top ten carry 10% to 15%. In the case of this clonotype: Its specificity is not known. This may come from a read error, since a much larger clone is one base off.

General study findings and limits: Older individuals had lower TCR beta diversity per million T cells (the decline was roughly linear).

Sequenced: blood. The clonotype originates from a man younger than 35 in good health. The chain combines TRBV4-2 with TRBJ2-7; no firm D call. For the CDR3, the DNA is TGTGCCAGCAGCCAAGATAAGGGTTACAGCTCCTACAATGAGCAGTACTTC. Encoded protein: CASSQDKGYSSYNEQYF.